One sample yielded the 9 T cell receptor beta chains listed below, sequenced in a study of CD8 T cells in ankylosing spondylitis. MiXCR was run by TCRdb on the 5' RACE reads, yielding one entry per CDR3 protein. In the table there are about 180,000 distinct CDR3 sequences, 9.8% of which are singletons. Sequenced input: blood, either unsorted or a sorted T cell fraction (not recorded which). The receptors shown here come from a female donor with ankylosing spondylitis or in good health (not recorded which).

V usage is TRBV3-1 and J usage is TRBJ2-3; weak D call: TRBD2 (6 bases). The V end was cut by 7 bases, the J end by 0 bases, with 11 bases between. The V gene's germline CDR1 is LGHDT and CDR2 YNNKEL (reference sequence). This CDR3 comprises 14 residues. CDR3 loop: CASTGGVSTDTQYF. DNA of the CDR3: TGTGCCAGCACCGGAGGGGTGAGCACAGATACGCAGTATTTT.

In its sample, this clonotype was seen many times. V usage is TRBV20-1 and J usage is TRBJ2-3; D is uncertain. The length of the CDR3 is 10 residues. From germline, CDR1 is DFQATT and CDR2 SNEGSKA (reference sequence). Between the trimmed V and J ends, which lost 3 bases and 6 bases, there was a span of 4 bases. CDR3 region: CSARMDTQYF. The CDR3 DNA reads TGCAGTGCTAGGATGGATACGCAGTATTTT.

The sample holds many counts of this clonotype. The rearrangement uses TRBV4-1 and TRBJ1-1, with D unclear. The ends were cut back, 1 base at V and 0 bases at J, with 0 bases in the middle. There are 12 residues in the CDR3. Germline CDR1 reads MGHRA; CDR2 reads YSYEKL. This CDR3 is CASSQVNTEAFF. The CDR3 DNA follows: TGCGCCAGCAGCCAAGTGAACACTGAAGCTTTCTTT.

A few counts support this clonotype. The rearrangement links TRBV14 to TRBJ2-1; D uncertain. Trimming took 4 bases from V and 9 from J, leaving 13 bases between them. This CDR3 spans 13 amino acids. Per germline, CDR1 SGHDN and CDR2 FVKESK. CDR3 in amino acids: CASSLRMGREQFF. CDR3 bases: TGTGCCAGCAGCCTTAGGATGGGTCGTGAGCAGTTCTTC.

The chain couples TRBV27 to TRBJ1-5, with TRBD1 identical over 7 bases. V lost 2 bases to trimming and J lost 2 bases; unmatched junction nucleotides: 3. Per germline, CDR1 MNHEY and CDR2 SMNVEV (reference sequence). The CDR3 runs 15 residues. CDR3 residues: CASSLTGVRNQPQHF. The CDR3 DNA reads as TGTGCCAGCAGTTTAACAGGGGTTCGCAATCAGCCCCAGCATTTT.

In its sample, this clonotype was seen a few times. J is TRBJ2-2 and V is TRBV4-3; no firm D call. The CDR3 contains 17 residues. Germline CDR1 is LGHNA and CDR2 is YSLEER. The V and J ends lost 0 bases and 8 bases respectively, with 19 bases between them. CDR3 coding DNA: TGCGCCAGCAGCCAAGATTTTAGAACTACCACAAGGGGGGAGCTGTTTTTT. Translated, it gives CASSQDFRTTTRGELFF.

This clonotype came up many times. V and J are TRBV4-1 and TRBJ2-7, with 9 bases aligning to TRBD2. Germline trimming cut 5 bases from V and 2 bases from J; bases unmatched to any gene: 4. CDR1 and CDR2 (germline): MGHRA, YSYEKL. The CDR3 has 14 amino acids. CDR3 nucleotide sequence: TGCGCCAGCAGCTCTAGCGGGAAGCCCTACGAGCAGTACTTC. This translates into CASSSSGKPYEQYF.

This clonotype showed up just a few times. CDR3 in DNA: TGTGCCAGCAGCGCCCCTGGAGCGGGAGGCCCTTCCACAGATACGCAGTATTTT. It encodes CASSAPGAGGPSTDTQYF. This chain joins TRBV9 and TRBJ2-3, with 9 bases that match TRBD2. Germline CDR1 is SGDLS and CDR2 is YYNGEE. V was pared by 3 bases and J by 2 bases, with 13 bases of the junction left unmatched. This CDR3 has 18 residues. Full variable domain (outside the CDR3, taken from reference TRBV9 and TRBJ2-3): DSGVTQTPKHLITATGQRVTLRCSPRSGDLSVYWYQQSLDQGLQFLIQYYNGEERAKGNILERFSAQQFPDLHSELNLSSLELGDSALYFCASSAPGAGGPSTDTQYFGPGTRLTVL.

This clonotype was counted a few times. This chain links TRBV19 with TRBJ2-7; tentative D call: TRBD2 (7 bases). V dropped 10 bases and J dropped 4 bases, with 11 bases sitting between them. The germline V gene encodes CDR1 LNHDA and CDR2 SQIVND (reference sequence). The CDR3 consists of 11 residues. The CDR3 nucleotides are TGTGCCACGGGGGGCGGTTACGAGCAGTACTTC. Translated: CATGGGYEQYF.